Sequencing of this T cell receptor beta chain was carried out in a study of blood T cell repertoires in COVID-19. The overall study: The samples span acute and convalescent COVID-19 from the United States, Italy and Spain.

TCRdb's table, derived via immunoSEQ multiplex PCR, lists solely in-frame clones and lacks some. Of 200,000 to 250,000 clones detected, roughly four fifths appear once; the ten largest clones hold 3% to 3.5%. Sequencing was performed on peripheral blood. This sequence was found in a woman in her thirties who had recovered from COVID-19.

As DNA, the CDR3 is TGTGCCATTAGCGGGCAGTACAATGAGCAGTTCTTC. Residues: CAISGQYNEQFF. The gene calls are TRBV12-3 or TRBV12-4 and TRBJ2-1; 7 nucleotides line up with TRBD2. This CDR3 contains 12 residues. Trimming took 10 bases from V and 4 from J; bases not matched to a gene: 4.